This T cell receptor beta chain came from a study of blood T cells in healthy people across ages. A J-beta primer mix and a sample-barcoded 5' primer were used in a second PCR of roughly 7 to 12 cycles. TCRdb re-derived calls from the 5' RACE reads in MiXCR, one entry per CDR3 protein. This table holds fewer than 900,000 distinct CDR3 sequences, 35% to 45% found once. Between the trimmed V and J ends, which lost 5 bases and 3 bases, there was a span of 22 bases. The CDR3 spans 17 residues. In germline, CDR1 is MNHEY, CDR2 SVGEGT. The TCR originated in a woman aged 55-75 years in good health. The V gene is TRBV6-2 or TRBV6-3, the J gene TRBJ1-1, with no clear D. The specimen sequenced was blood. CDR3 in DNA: TGTGCCAGCAGTACATACCCGGCGGGCAGCTACTACACTGAAGCTTTCTTT. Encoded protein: CASSTYPAGSYYTEAFF.